These T cell receptor beta chains were read from a single sample in a study of T cell changes during pregnancy in multiple sclerosis. Assay: immunoSEQ multiplex PCR; the TCRdb copy retains only in-frame clones and omits some. The repertoire holds about 46,000 clones, with roughly 95% as singletons. The sample was CD8+ T cells from peripheral blood mononuclear cells, taken after pregnancy. These TCRs come from a female donor with multiple sclerosis, enrolled in a pregnancy study. CDR3s include the opening cysteine and the closing phenylalanine or tryptophan. The listing skips clone size in some rows; elsewhere it reads once, few, many or a size class.

size | J | V | CDR3
. | TRBJ2-3 | TRBV7-4 | CASSLGCGTNTDTQYF
. | TRBJ1-1 | TRBV5-1 | CASSWGDRGNTEAFF
. | TRBJ2-1 | TRBV11-2 | CASSPGAGTSGTFEQFF
. | TRBJ1-1 | TRBV19 | CAVGRGNTEAFF
. | TRBJ1-2 | TRBV9 | CASSPQQYGYTF
. | TRBJ1-3 | TRBV15 | CATSSTGTGEGYSGNTIYF
. | TRBJ2-7 | TRBV27 | CASSSLYEQYF
medium-sized | TRBJ2-2 | TRBV2 | CASSQGKVLPGELFF
. | TRBJ1-6 | TRBV2 | CASSPPGVQSPLHF
. | TRBJ2-2 | TRBV18 | CASSPMVAATNTGELFF
. | TRBJ2-7 | TRBV5-1 | CASSLEGWDYEQYF